These 23 T cell receptor beta chains were all obtained from the same sample, sequenced in a study of blood T cell repertoires in COVID-19. Method: immunoSEQ multiplex PCR; TCRdb's copy keeps in-frame clones and lacks some. The repertoire holds roughly 200,000 clones, with roughly 89% as singletons. Sequenced material: PBMCs or T cells enriched from blood (not recorded which). The receptors here all came from a man aged 18 to 30 with acute COVID-19.

This rearrangement joins TRBV19 to TRBJ2-2; 8 bases match TRBD1. With 10 bases clipped from V and 0 bases from J, the junction kept 4 bases outside the gene matches. The CDR3 runs 14 residues. Germline CDR1 reads LNHDA; CDR2 reads SQIVND (reference sequence). The CDR3 loop reads CATSGGANTGELFF. CDR3 nucleotide sequence: TGTGCCACCTCAGGGGGCGCGAACACCGGGGAGCTGTTTTTT. Based on the CDR3 plus reference TRBV19 and TRBJ2-2, the full variable domain is DGGITQSPKYLFRKEGQNVTLSCEQNLNHDAMYWYRQDPGQGLRLIYYSQIVNDFQKGDIAEGYSVSREKKESFPLTVTSAQKNPTAFYLCATSGGANTGELFFGEGSRLTVL.

The V and J genes are TRBV9 and TRBJ2-1, with 10 bases aligning to TRBD2. Germline CDR1 SGDLS, CDR2 YYNGEE. J was trimmed by 6 bases and V by 3 bases; bases with no gene match: 9. CDR3 size: 16 residues. The chain's CDR3 is CASSGPPSGGLNEQFF. CDR3 DNA: TGTGCCAGCAGCGGACCGCCTAGCGGGGGCCTCAATGAGCAGTTCTTC. Supplemented by reference TRBV9 and TRBJ2-1, the full variable domain reads DSGVTQTPKHLITATGQRVTLRCSPRSGDLSVYWYQQSLDQGLQFLIQYYNGEERAKGNILERFSAQQFPDLHSELNLSSLELGDSALYFCASSGPPSGGLNEQFFGPGTRLTVL.

The V call is TRBV4-3, the J call TRBJ2-1, with D maybe TRBD2 (6 bases). Trimming left V 0 bases short and J 5 bases short, with 17 bases between. This CDR3 has 17 residues. Germline V gene sequence: CDR1 LGHNA, CDR2 YSLEER. Here the CDR3 reads CASSQDLGGTPNNEQFF. The CDR3 region has the DNA TGCGCCAGCAGCCAAGATCTTGGCGGGACCCCTAACAATGAGCAGTTCTTC.

CDR3 sequence reads: CASSSPTGDEQFF. The CDR3 DNA reads TGTGCCAGCAGTTCCCCGACCGGGGATGAGCAGTTCTTC. The chain couples TRBV12-3 or TRBV12-4 to TRBJ2-1, with a tentative D call TRBD2 (5 bases). The CDR3 sequence is 13 residues long. V lost 4 bases and J lost 8, with 12 bases in between.

This sequence joins TRBV10-1 and TRBJ2-4; D not certain. The CDR3 consists of 13 residues. The V gene lost 4 bases and the J gene lost 4 bases, with 8 bases spanning the gap. CDR1 and CDR2 (germline): WNHNN, SYGVQD (reference sequence). CDR3 in amino acids: CASSVSMKNIQYF. The CDR3 nucleotides read TGCGCCAGCAGTGTTTCCATGAAAAACATTCAGTACTTC.

This chain connects TRBV5-4 to TRBJ2-1, with 8 bases aligning to TRBD2. CDR1 and CDR2 (germline): SGHNT, YYREEE (reference sequence). The CDR3 has 11 amino acids. V was clipped by 4 bases and J by 10 bases; unmatched bases: 1. CDR3: CASSPGGEQFF. The CDR3 DNA sequence: TGTGCCAGCAGCCCGGGGGGGGAGCAGTTCTTC.

V is TRBV2 and J is TRBJ1-6; the D is unclear. Trimming cost V 3 bases and J 5 bases, with 5 bases left between them. The CDR3 contains 13 residues. Germline V gene sequence: CDR1 SNHLY, CDR2 FYNNEI. The CDR3 reads CASSDRHNSPLHF. CDR3 coding DNA: TGTGCCAGCAGTGACAGGCATAATTCACCCCTCCACTTT. The variable domain in full, with the rest retrieved from reference TRBV2 and TRBJ1-6, is EPEVTQTPSHQVTQMGQEVILRCVPISNHLYFYWYRQILGQKVEFLVSFYNNEISEKSEIFDDQFSVERPDGSNFTLKIRSTKLEDSAMYFCASSDRHNSPLHFGNGTRLTVT.

V usage is TRBV19 and J usage is TRBJ2-7; TRBD2 aligns across 9 bases. The J segment lost 1 base and the V segment lost 5 bases, leaving 6 bases of the junction unmatched. Per germline, CDR1 LNHDA and CDR2 SQIVND (reference sequence). The CDR3 loop spans 15 amino acids. The DNA of the CDR3 is TGTGCCAGTAGTTTTGTCCTAGCGGGATCCTACGAGCAGTACTTC. Translation gives CASSFVLAGSYEQYF.

The genes are TRBV4-2 and TRBJ2-7, with D perhaps matching TRBD1 (5 bases). V was trimmed by 0 bases and J by 6 bases, leaving 18 bases between them. The germline CDR1 and CDR2 sequences are LGHNA and YNFKEQ. There are 16 residues in the CDR3. CDR3: CASSQDLGQGGSEQYF. CDR3 bases: TGTGCCAGCAGCCAAGATCTGGGCCAGGGCGGTTCCGAGCAGTACTTC.

V gene TRBV9 combines with J gene TRBJ1-2; 7 bases agree with TRBD1. Germline CDR1 is SGDLS and CDR2 is YYNGEE. The CDR3 loop spans 14 amino acids. V shed 4 bases, J shed 6 bases, and the junction held 9 bases outside the gene matches. CDR3 DNA sequence: TGTGCCAGCAGCTCAAGGACAGGCCTCCATGGCTACACCTTC. This encodes CASSSRTGLHGYTF.

The chain joins TRBV28 to TRBJ2-2; tentatively, D is TRBD1 (6 bases). Trimming removed 4 bases from V and 2 bases from J, with 11 bases in between. CDR1 is MDHEN and CDR2 is SYDVKM in the germline V gene. The CDR3 totals 15 residues. CDR3: CASSSGTLNTGELFF. DNA of the CDR3: TGTGCCAGCAGTTCCGGGACACTTAACACCGGGGAGCTGTTTTTT.

The chain employs TRBV5-1 and TRBJ2-7, with 11 bases matching TRBD1. Trimming cost V 0 bases and J 4 bases; bases outside gene matches: 6. Germline CDR1 is SGHRS and CDR2 is YFSETQ. This CDR3 has 16 residues. CDR3 nucleotide sequence: TGCGCCAGCAGCTTGGACCGGGACAGGGGGTTGTACGAGCAGTACTTC. Its translation: CASSLDRDRGLYEQYF.

The V gene is TRBV6-5, the J gene TRBJ2-5, with D possibly TRBD1 on 6 matching bases. The germline gives CDR1 MNHEY, CDR2 SVGAGI. The V gene lost 6 bases and the J gene lost 0 bases, with 14 bases spanning the gap. This CDR3 is 15 amino acids long. This CDR3 is CASSPARGNQETQYF. For the CDR3, the DNA is TGTGCCAGCAGCCCGGCCAGGGGCAACCAAGAGACCCAGTACTTC.

CDR3 nucleotides: TGTGCCAGCAGACCCAACCGACAGGGGGACACTGAAGCTTTCTTT. It is translated as CASRPNRQGDTEAFF. This sequence joins TRBV7-9 and TRBJ1-1; 9 nucleotides match TRBD1. The ends lost 6 bases at V and 3 bases at J; junction bases unmatched: 8. Germline V gene lookup returns CDR1 SEHNR and CDR2 FQNEAQ (reference sequence). The CDR3 contains 15 residues.

J is TRBJ1-3 and V is TRBV27, with TRBD1 identical over 8 bases. The junction had 2 bases not matched to a gene; V was cut back by 2 bases and J by 2 bases. Germline V gene data show CDR1 as MNHEY and CDR2 as SMNVEV (reference sequence). This CDR3 contains 15 residues. CDR3 residues: CASSLGTGAGNTIYF. The CDR3 DNA reads TGTGCCAGCAGTTTAGGGACAGGCGCTGGAAACACCATATATTTT.

This clone appeared a single time. The J gene is TRBJ2-5, the V gene TRBV2; the D is unclear. Per the germline V gene, CDR1 is SNHLY and CDR2 is FYNNEI. V lost 0 bases and J lost 13, with 9 bases in between. The CDR3 runs to 11 residues. Here the CDR3 reads CASSEAQTVYF. In DNA form, the CDR3 reads TGTGCCAGCAGTGAAGCGCAAACGGTGTACTTC.

This clone was detected only a few times. The CDR3 DNA is TGCGCCAGCAGCTTGGGATCTAGCCCAGATACGCAGTATTTT. Its translation is CASSLGSSPDTQYF. The genes are TRBV5-1 and TRBJ2-3; perhaps TRBD2 as D (5 bases). This CDR3 comprises 14 residues. Deletions cut 0 bases from V and 4 bases from J, with 9 bases between. The germline gives CDR1 SGHRS, CDR2 YFSETQ.

V gene TRBV9 combines with J gene TRBJ2-3, with 8 bases lining up with TRBD2. Germline V gene sequence: CDR1 SGDLS, CDR2 YYNGEE. This CDR3 comprises 16 residues. V lost 3 bases and J lost 2; bases outside the gene matches: 8. The DNA for the CDR3 is TGTGCCAGCAGCGGTGGCGGGGGGCAACTCACAGATACGCAGTATTTT. Translating gives CASSGGGGQLTDTQYF.

The genes are TRBV27 and TRBJ2-1; TRBD1 agrees at 9 bases. The CDR3 covers 12 residues. The germline CDR1 and CDR2 sequences are MNHEY and SMNVEV (reference sequence). The CDR3 sequence: CSSGTGIIEQFF. DNA for the CDR3: TGTTCCTCCGGGACAGGGATTATAGAGCAGTTCTTC.

The chain joins TRBV11-2 to TRBJ2-3; 11 nucleotides agree with TRBD1. The ends lost 6 bases at V and 2 bases at J; junction bases unmatched: 4. The CDR3 totals 15 residues. Germline V gene sequence: CDR1 SGHAT, CDR2 FQNNGV. The CDR3 is CASRGTGGVTDTQYF. As DNA, the CDR3 is TGTGCCAGCAGAGGGACAGGGGGGGTCACAGATACGCAGTATTTT.

This chain links TRBV10-3 with TRBJ2-3, with 11 bases identical to TRBD2. CDR1 ENHRY and CDR2 SYGVKD come from the germline V gene. V lost 9 bases and J lost 5; bases outside the gene matches: 7. The CDR3 consists of 14 residues. CDR3 nucleotides: TGTGCCATTATAACTAGCGGGAGTGTAGATACGCAGTATTTT. It yields the protein CAIITSGSVDTQYF.

The chain combines TRBV5-5 with TRBJ2-3, with 8 bases lining up with TRBD2. The V and J ends lost 0 bases and 0 bases, in that order; junction bases with no gene match: 6. Looked up from germline, CDR1 is SGHKS and CDR2 is YYEKEE (reference sequence). The CDR3 is made up of 17 amino acids. The CDR3 spells CASSLVKASGSTDTQYF. Here the CDR3 DNA reads TGTGCCAGCAGCTTGGTCAAGGCTAGCGGGAGCACAGATACGCAGTATTTT. The full variable domain, in which reference TRBV5-5 and TRBJ2-3 provide the parts outside the CDR3, is DAGVTQSPTHLIKTRGQQVTLRCSPISGHKSVSWYQQVLGQGPQFIFQYYEKEERGRGNFPDRFSARQFPNYSSELNVNALLLGDSALYLCASSLVKASGSTDTQYFGPGTRLTVL.

The rearrangement links TRBV4-2 to TRBJ2-1; TRBD2 is a possible D gene (5 bases). This CDR3 spans 16 amino acids. V was trimmed by 3 bases and J by 5 bases, leaving 17 bases between them. Germline V lookup: CDR1 LGHNA, CDR2 YNFKEQ. CDR3: CASSQELARWDNEQFF. For the CDR3, the DNA is TGTGCCAGCAGCCAGGAGCTAGCCCGATGGGACAATGAGCAGTTCTTC.